The TCR beta chain under discussion was sequenced for a study of T-cell reconstitution after alpha-beta-depleted transplantation in children. In its sample, this clonotype was seen many times. Its antigen remains unidentified. Unique molecular identifiers were incorporated during preparation of the TCRbeta library. TCRdb analysed the PCR reads with MiXCR anew, one entry per CDR3 protein. Of some 550,000 distinct CDR3 sequences detected, under 25% appear once; the ten largest clones hold roughly 15%. Notes on the study in general: Surviving thymic progenitors and recipient T cells were the source of high TCRbeta diversity at day 60 in some patients. One year after transplant, T-cell counts and diversity came mostly from newly produced T cells. Where alpha-beta T cells came from about two months after transplant was reportedly several hundred expanded graft clones.

With 2 bases removed from V and 0 bases from J, the gap between germline ends came to 12 bases. The CDR3 length is 17 residues. Looked up from germline, CDR1 is SGDLS and CDR2 is YYNGEE. V gene TRBV9 combines with J gene TRBJ2-6; a possible D gene is TRBD2 (5 bases). Sequencing used PBMCs, mostly from graft donor cells, obtained 360 days after TCRalphabeta/CD19-depleted stem cell transplant. The sequence was obtained from a boy under two years old who had a stem cell transplant for acute myeloid leukemia, so the T cells may come from the graft donor. CDR3 in DNA: TGTGCCAGCAGCGTTCCTCCGGGGAGCTCTGGGGCCAACGTCCTGACTTTC. As protein: CASSVPPGSSGANVLTF.